This T cell receptor beta chain was recorded in a study of blood T cell repertoires in COVID-19. About the study: Some COVID-19 samples were acute and others convalescent; all came from the United States, Italy and Spain. T cells, B-cell-depleted T cells, or PBMCs provided the cDNA or gDNA that served as material.

The V end was cut by 2 bases, the J end by 2 bases, with 9 bases between. Germline V CDR1 and CDR2: SGHTA, FQGNSA. This CDR3 is 14 amino acids long. Profiled with immunoSEQ multiplex PCR; TCRdb holds only in-frame clones, not every one. The table shows 190,000 or so clones, with approximately 85% occurring only once. This clone showed up just a few times. Sequences were obtained from peripheral blood. The chain couples TRBV7-2 to TRBJ2-5, with a possible D match to TRBD1 (6 bases). The clonotype originates from a woman older than 75 with acute or convalescent COVID-19. The CDR3 sequence is CASSLWQGQETQYF. DNA for the CDR3: TGTGCCAGCAGCTTATGGCAGGGGCAAGAGACCCAGTACTTC.